The source of this T cell receptor (beta chain) is a study of T cell responses to AZD1222 COVID-19 vaccine. Turning to the study itself: Analysis merged second doses at about 4 or about 12 weeks.

Germline CDR1 and CDR2: LNHDA and SQIVND (reference sequence). There are 15 residues in the CDR3. V trimming: 1 base; J trimming: 6 bases; junction bases outside the gene matches: 9. General observations from the study: Reports indicate that nearly half of spike-specific TCRs are directed at unmutated variant regions. At baseline, just five or six AZD1222 recipients tested seropositive.

About this clone itself: What it binds is not known.

Some clones are missing from TCRdb's copy, which holds only in-frame ones; the method was immunoSEQ multiplex PCR. Here the sample spans some 86,000 clones, roughly nine tenths being singletons. This TCR was recovered from an adult in good health. This sequence joins TRBV19 and TRBJ2-7; 7 bases map to TRBD1. Material: peripheral blood, obtained on day 0 of AZD1222 vaccination. The CDR3 coding sequence is TGTGCCAGTAGTATAGGAGCGACAGGGTGGGGCGAGCAGTACTTC. Its protein product is CASSIGATGWGEQYF.